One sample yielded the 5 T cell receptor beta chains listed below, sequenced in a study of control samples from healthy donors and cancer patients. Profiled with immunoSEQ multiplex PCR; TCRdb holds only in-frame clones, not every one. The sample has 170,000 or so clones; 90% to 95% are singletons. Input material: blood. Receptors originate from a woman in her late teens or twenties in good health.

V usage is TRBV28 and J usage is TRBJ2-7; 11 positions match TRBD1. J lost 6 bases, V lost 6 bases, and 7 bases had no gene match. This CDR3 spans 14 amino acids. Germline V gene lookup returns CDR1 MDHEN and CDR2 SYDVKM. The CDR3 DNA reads TGTGCCAGCAGATGGACGGACAGGGGGCTCGAGCAGTACTTC. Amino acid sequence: CASRWTDRGLEQYF.

In DNA form, the CDR3 reads TGTGCCAGTAGTTCGATGGACAGGGAAGAACTCTATGGCTACACCTTC. Protein sequence: CASSSMDREELYGYTF. The chain links TRBV19 to TRBJ1-2; 8 nucleotides align to TRBD1. This CDR3 contains 16 residues. Germline trimming cut 5 bases from V and 4 bases from J; bases unmatched to any gene: 12. Germline V gene data show CDR1 as LNHDA and CDR2 as SQIVND (reference sequence).

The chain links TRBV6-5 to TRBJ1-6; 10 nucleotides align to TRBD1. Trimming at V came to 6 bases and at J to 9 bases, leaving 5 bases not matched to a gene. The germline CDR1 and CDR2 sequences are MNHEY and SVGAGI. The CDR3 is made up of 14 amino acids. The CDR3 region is CASRQTGGSSPLHF. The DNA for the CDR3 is TGTGCCAGCAGGCAGACAGGGGGCAGTTCACCCCTCCACTTT.

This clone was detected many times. DNA of the CDR3: TGCAGCGTAGCTAGAGGGACAGGGAACACTGAAGCTTTCTTT. This sequence encodes CSVARGTGNTEAFF. The V and J genes are TRBV29-1 and TRBJ1-1; 8 bases fit TRBD1. The CDR3 has 14 residues. J gave up 1 base and V 6 bases, and 7 bases lay outside the gene matches. Germline V gene lookup returns CDR1 SQVTM and CDR2 ANQGSEA.

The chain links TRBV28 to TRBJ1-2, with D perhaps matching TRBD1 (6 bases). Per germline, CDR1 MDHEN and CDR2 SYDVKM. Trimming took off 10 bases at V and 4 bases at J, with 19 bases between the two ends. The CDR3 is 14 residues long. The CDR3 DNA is TGTGCCACGTTCCCCGGGGGGCCGGGCTATGGCTACACCTTC. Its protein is CATFPGGPGYGYTF.